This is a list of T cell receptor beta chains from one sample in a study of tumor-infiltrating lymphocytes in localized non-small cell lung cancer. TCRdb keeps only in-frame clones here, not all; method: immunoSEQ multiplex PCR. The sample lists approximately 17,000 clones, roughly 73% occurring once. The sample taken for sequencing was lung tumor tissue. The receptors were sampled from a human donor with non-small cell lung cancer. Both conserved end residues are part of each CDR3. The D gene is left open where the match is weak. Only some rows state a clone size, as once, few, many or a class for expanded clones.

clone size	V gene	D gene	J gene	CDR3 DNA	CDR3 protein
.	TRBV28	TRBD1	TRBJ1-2	TGTGCCAGCCAGGGGGCACAACTGGGTGGCTACACCTTC	CASQGAQLGGYTF
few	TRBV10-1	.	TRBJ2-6	TGCGCCAGCAGTGAGCAGGGGGCCAACGTCCTGACTTTC	CASSEQGANVLTF
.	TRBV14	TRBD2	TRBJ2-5	TGTGCCAGCAGCCCGGGACTAGCGGGAGGGTTGGAGACCCAGTACTTC	CASSPGLAGGLETQYF
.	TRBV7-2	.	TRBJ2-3	TGTGCCAGCAGCTTAGAACAGCTCACAGATACGCAGTATTTT	CASSLEQLTDTQYF
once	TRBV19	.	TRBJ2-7	TGTGCCAGTAGTATAGGGCCAGGGGCGGGCGAGCAGTACTTC	CASSIGPGAGEQYF
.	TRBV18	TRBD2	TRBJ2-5	TGTGCCAGCTCACGTTTCAGTTCAGGAGCGGGGGATATCCAAGAGACCCAGTACTTC	CASSRFSSGAGDIQETQYF
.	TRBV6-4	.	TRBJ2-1	TGTGCCAGCAGGGTCCCCCGTGGCAACAGGGCCTACAATGAGCAGTTCTTC	CASRVPRGNRAYNEQFF
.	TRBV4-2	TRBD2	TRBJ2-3	TGTGCCAGCAGCCAAGATCTAGCGGGAGGCACAGATACGCAGTATTTT	CASSQDLAGGTDTQYF
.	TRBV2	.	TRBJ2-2	TGTGCCAGCAGTGTGTCAGGCACCGGGGCCGGGGAGCTGTTTTTT	CASSVSGTGAGELFF
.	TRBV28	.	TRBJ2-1	TGTGCCAGCAGTCATGTTGGGGTTGAGCAGTTCTTC	CASSHVGVEQFF
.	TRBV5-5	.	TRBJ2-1	TGTGCCAGCAGCTTGGCGACCCCTGAGAATGAGCAGTTCTTC	CASSLATPENEQFF
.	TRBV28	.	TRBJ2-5	TGTGCCAGCAGTTTTGGCGGTTTTATCGGGCCGGGAGAGACCCAGTACTTC	CASSFGGFIGPGETQYF
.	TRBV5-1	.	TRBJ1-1	TGCGCCAGCAGGACAGGTGCAAGAACTGAAGCTTTCTTT	CASRTGARTEAFF
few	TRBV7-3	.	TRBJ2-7	TGTGCCAGCAGCGCCGGGAGAGCGAGCGGCGAGCAGTACTTC	CASSAGRASGEQYF
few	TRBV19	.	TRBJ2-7	TGTGCCAGTAGTACACAATCTTATAATGCTGGGTCCGAGCAGTACTTC	CASSTQSYNAGSEQYF
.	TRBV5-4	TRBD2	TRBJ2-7	TGTGCCAGCAGCTTGGGGTCTAGCGGGAGGGTGTACGAGCAGTACTTC	CASSLGSSGRVYEQYF
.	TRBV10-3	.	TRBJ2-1	TGTGCCATCAGTGAGTCGAGTGAGCAGTTCTTC	CAISESSEQFF
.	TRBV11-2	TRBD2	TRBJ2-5	TGTGCCAGCACCTTGACTAGCGAGCAAGAGACCCAGTACTTC	CASTLTSEQETQYF
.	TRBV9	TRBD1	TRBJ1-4	TGTGCCAGCAGCGCAGTTCCGGGACAGCCTAATGAAAAACTGTTTTTT	CASSAVPGQPNEKLFF
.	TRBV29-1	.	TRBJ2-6	TGCAGCGTCGTCCCTGACTCTGGGGCCAACGTCCTGACTTTC	CSVVPDSGANVLTF
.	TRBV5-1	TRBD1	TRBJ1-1	TGCGCCAGCAGCTACCGCGGGACAGTAGGCGCTGAAGCTTTCTTT	CASSYRGTVGAEAFF
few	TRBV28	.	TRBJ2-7	TGTGCCAGCAGGCGGACGACTGGATACTACGAGCAGTACTTC	CASRRTTGYYEQYF
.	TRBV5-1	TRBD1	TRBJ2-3	TGCGCCAGCAGCTTTGGGACAGGCACAGATACGCAGTATTTT	CASSFGTGTDTQYF
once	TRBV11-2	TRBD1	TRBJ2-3	TGTGCCAGCAGCATGGGACAGGCCTCAACGGATACGCAGTATTTT	CASSMGQASTDTQYF
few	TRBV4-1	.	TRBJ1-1	TGCGCCAGCAGCCAAGGTCTCCACAGGGAAGCTTTCTTT	CASSQGLHREAFF
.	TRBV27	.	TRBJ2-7	TGTGCCAGCACCGAGAACGGCTACGAGCAGTACTTC	CASTENGYEQYF
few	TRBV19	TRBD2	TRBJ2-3	TGTGCCAGTAGTAGGGGGGGAAGCACAGATACGCAGTATTTT	CASSRGGSTDTQYF
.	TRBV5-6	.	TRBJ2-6	TGTGCCAGCAGCTTCGTCGCTACTGGGGCCAACGTCCTGACTTTC	CASSFVATGANVLTF
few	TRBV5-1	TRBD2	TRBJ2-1	TGCGCCAGCAGCAGGGGACTAGCGGAGCAGTTCTTC	CASSRGLAEQFF
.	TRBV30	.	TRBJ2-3	TGTGCCTGGAGTGTACAGGGAGATACGCAGTATTTT	CAWSVQGDTQYF
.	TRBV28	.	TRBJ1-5	TGTGCCAGCAGTTTGGGGAGCGGTAGCAATCAGCCCCAGCATTTT	CASSLGSGSNQPQHF
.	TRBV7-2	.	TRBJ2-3	TGTGCCAGCAGCTTAGGGCATGCGACACAGTATTTT	CASSLGHATQYF
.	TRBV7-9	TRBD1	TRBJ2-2	TGTGCCAGCAGCCTAGGTCGACAGGGAGACACCGGGGAGCTGTTTTTT	CASSLGRQGDTGELFF
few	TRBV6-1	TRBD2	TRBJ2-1	TGTGCCAGCAGCCACCAGACTAGCGGGGCGGGGGAGCAGTTCTTC	CASSHQTSGAGEQFF
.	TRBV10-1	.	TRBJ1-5	TGCGCCAGCAGTGGTAAGTTGCGGCCCCAGCATTTT	CASSGKLRPQHF
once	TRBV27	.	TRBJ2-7	TGTGCCAGCACTACCCTCGGGGCAGGGATGGCTTACGAGCAGTACTTC	CASTTLGAGMAYEQYF
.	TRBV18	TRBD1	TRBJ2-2	TGTGCCAGCTCATTGCCGGGACAGGGCCTCACCGGGGAGCTGTTTTTT	CASSLPGQGLTGELFF
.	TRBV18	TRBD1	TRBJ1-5	TGTGCCAGCTCACCGGGACAGGGACTTCAGCCCCAGCATTTT	CASSPGQGLQPQHF
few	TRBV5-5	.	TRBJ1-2	TGTGCCAGCAGCTTTTCGGGCTATGGCTACACCTTC	CASSFSGYGYTF
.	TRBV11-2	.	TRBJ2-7	TGTGCCAGCAGCTTAGATGGTAGGCTCGGTCGTGAGCAGTACTTC	CASSLDGRLGREQYF
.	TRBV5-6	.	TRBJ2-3	TGTGCCAGCAGCGGGGGGGGGCCAACAGATACGCAGTATTTT	CASSGGGPTDTQYF
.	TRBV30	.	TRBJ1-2	TGTGCCTGGAGTCTACGGGGATACGGCTACACCTTC	CAWSLRGYGYTF
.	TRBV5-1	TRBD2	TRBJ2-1	TGCGCCAGCAGCTTCTCTCCGGGGGGGGACAATGAGCAGTTCTTC	CASSFSPGGDNEQFF
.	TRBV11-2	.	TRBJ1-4	TGTGCCAGCAGCTTGAGAGGGAGAGGGAATGACGAAAAACTGTTTTTT	CASSLRGRGNDEKLFF
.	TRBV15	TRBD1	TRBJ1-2	TGTGCCACCAGCAGAGCGACAGGGTACTATGGCTACACCTTC	CATSRATGYYGYTF
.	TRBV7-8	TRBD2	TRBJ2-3	TGTGCCAGCAGCTTAGCCGGACTAGCGGGGGGAAGAGGTACGCAGTATTTT	CASSLAGLAGGRGTQYF
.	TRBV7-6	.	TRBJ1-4	TGTGCCAGCAGCTATGGGGGGGTTGGTGAAAAACTGTTTTTT	CASSYGGVGEKLFF
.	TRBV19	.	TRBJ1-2	TGTGCCAGTAGTCAGGCAGGGGCCGGTGGCTACACCTTC	CASSQAGAGGYTF
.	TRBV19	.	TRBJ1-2	TGTGCCAGTAGTGGCCGGGACCGCCTCGGGCAATATGACTATGGCTACACCTTC	CASSGRDRLGQYDYGYTF
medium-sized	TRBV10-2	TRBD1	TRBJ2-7	TGCGCCAGCAGTGAAGTTTGGGACAGGGGCCACGAGCAGTACTTC	CASSEVWDRGHEQYF
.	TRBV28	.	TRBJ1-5	TGTGCCAGCAGTTTTGGAGGAAACGGACAGCCCCAGCATTTT	CASSFGGNGQPQHF
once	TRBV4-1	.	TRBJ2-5	TGCGCCAGCAGCCAAGATCAGGGAAGAGAGACCCAGTACTTC	CASSQDQGRETQYF
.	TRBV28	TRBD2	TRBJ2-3	TGTGCCAGCATCAAGCCGGGGGGAGGAGGTACGCAGTATTTT	CASIKPGGGGTQYF
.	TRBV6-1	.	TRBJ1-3	TGTGCCAGCAGGCCTGGCGGAAACACCATATATTTT	CASRPGGNTIYF